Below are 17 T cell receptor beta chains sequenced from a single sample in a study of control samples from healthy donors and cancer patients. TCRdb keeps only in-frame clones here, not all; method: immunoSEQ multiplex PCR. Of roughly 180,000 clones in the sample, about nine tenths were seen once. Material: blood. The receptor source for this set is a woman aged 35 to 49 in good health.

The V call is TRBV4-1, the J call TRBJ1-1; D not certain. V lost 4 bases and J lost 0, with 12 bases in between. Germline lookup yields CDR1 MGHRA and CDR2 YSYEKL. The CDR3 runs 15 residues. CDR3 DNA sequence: TGCGCCAGCAGCCCTGTCCCAGGATTGAACACTGAAGCTTTCTTT. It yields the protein CASSPVPGLNTEAFF.

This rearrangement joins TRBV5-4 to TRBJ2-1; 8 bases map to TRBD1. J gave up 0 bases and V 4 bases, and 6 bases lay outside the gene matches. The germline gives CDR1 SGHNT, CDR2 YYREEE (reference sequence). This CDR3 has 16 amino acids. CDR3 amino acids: CASSPVQGVSYNEQFF. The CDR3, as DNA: TGTGCCAGCAGCCCTGTACAGGGGGTCTCCTACAATGAGCAGTTCTTC.

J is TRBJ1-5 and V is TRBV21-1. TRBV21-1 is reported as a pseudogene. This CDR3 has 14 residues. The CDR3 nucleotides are TGTGCCACTACACCTCCCCGTCCAATCAGCCCCCAGCATTTT. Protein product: CATTPPRPISPQHF.

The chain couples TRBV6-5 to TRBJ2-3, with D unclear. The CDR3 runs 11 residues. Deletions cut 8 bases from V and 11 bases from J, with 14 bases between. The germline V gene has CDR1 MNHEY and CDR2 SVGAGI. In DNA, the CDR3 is TGTGCCAGCCCCACTACCTACCGGCAGTATTTT. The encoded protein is CASPTTYRQYF.

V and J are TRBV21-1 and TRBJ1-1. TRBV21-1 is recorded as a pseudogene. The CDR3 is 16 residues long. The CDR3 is CASSKILGAGDTEAFF. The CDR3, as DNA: TGTGCCAGCAGCAAGATTTTAGGGGCGGGGGACACTGAAGCTTTCTTT.

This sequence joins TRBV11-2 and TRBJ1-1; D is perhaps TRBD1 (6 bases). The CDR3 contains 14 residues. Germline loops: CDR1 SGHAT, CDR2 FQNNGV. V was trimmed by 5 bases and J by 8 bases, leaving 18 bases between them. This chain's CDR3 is CASSRIEGGYEAFF. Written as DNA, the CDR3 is TGTGCCAGCAGCCGAATAGAAGGGGGTTACGAAGCTTTCTTT.

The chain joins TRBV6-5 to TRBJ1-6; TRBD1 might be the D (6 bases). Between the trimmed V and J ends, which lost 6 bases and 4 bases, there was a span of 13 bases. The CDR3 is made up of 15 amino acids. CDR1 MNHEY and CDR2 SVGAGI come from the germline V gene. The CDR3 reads CASRPSQGYNSPLHF. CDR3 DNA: TGTGCCAGCAGACCCAGCCAGGGGTATAATTCACCCCTCCACTTT.

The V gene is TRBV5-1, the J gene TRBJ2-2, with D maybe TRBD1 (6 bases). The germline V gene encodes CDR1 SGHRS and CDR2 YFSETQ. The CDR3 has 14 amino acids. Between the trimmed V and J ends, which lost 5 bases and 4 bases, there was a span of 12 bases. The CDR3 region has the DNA TGCGCCAGCAGAACAGGGATAGTCACCGGGGAGCTGTTTTTT. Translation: CASRTGIVTGELFF.

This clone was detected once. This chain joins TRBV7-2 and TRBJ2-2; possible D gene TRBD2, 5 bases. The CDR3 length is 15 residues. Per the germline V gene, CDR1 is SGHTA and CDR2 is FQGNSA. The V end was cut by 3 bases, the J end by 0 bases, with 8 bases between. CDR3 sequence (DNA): TGTGCCAGCAGCTTCGGGATCGCGAACACCGGGGAGCTGTTTTTT. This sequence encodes CASSFGIANTGELFF.

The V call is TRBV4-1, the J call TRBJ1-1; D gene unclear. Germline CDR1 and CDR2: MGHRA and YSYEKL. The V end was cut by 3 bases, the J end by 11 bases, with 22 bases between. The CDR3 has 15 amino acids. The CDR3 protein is CASSQPTEHPNGAFF. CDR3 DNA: TGCGCCAGCAGCCAGCCAACCGAACACCCCAACGGGGCTTTCTTT.

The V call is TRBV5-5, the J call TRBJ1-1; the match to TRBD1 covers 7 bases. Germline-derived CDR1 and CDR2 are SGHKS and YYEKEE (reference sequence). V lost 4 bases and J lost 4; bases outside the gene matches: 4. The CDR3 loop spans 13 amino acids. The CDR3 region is CASSTGTVTEAFF. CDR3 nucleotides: TGTGCCAGCAGCACCGGGACAGTCACTGAAGCTTTCTTT.

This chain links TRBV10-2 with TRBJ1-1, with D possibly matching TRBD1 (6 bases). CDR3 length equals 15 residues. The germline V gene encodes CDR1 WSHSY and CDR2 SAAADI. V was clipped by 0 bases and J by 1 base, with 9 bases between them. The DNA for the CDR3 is TGCGCCAGCAGTGAGTCCGGGGGGCGGAACACTGAAGCTTTCTTT. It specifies CASSESGGRNTEAFF.

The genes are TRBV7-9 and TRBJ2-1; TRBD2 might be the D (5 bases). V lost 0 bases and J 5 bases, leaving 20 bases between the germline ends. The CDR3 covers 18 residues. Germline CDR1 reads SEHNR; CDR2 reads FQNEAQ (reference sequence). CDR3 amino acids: CASSLAEGFSDRDNEQFF. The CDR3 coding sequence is TGTGCCAGCAGCTTAGCTGAGGGCTTCTCGGATAGGGACAATGAGCAGTTCTTC.

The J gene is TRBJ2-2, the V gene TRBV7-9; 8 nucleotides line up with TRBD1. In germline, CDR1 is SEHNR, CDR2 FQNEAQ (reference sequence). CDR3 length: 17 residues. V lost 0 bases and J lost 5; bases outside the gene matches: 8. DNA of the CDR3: TGTGCCAGCAGCTTAGCTTATGGACAGGGCGTTACCGGGGAGCTGTTTTTT. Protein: CASSLAYGQGVTGELFF.

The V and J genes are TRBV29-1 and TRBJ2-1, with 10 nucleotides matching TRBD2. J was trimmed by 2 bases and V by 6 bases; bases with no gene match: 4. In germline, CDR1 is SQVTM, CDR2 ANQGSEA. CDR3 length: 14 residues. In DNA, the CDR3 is TGCAGCGTCTTAGCGGGGGGCACCTACAATGAGCAGTTCTTC. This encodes CSVLAGGTYNEQFF.

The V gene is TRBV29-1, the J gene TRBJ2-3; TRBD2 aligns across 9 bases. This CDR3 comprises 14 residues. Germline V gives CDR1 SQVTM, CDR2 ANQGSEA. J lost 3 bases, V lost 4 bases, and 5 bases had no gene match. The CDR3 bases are TGCAGCGTTGTGACTAGCGGAACGACAGATACGCAGTATTTT. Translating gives CSVVTSGTTDTQYF.

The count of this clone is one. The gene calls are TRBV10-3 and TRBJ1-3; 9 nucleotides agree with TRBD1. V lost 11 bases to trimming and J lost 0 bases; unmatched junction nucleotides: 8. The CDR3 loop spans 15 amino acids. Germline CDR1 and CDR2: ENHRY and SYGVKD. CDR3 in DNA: TGTGCCTCATGGACAGGGGACGTCTCTGGAAACACCATATATTTT. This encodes CASWTGDVSGNTIYF.